This TCR beta chain comes out of a study of T cell clones after liver transplantation. Turning to the study itself: Post-transplant blood was tracked for graft-donor-reactive T cell clones identified in a pre-transplant mixed lymphocyte reaction. Three of eight recipients were HCV-positive; others had non-autoimmune, non-viral indications. Subjects received no induction therapy and standard immunosuppression until randomization at 12-24 months post-transplant.

Germline trimming cut 6 bases from V and 0 bases from J; bases unmatched to any gene: 6. This CDR3 is 16 amino acids long. Germline assignment: CDR1 MNHEY and CDR2 SMNVEV (reference sequence). A single count supports this clone. Assay: immunoSEQ multiplex PCR; the TCRdb copy retains only in-frame clones and omits some. The sample holds fewer than 110,000 clones; about 86% are singletons and the top ten take roughly 3.1%. The genes are TRBV27 and TRBJ2-2, with 8 bases aligning to TRBD2. This specimen consisted of CD4+ T cells from blood, obtained around 48 months after liver transplant. The source is a human patient who received a liver transplant. The graft donor may have given rise to some T cells. As DNA, the CDR3 is TGTGCCAGCAGACCAGCGGGGGTCTCGAACACCGGGGAGCTGTTTTTT. Translating gives CASRPAGVSNTGELFF.